The 4 T cell receptor beta chains presented below share a single source sample, sequenced in a study of shared clonotypes between healthy human individuals. The naive CD8 subset, CD45RO-negative cells positively selected for CCR7, excluded terminally differentiated effector memory CD45RA+ cells. Using immunoSEQ multiplex PCR, the repertoire was profiled, and TCRdb retains in-frame clones only, with some absent. Counted here are 1.5 million to 2.5 million clones, roughly 94% occurring once; the ten biggest clones make up approximately 1%. Sequences were obtained from naive CD8+ T cells sorted from blood. All receptors come from a man in his late teens or twenties in good health.

The genes are TRBV7-2 and TRBJ2-3; D is undetermined. CDR3 size: 11 residues. The V end was cut by 4 bases, the J end by 4 bases, with 3 bases between. Germline V CDR1 and CDR2: SGHTA, FQGNSA. The CDR3 loop reads CASSSPDTQYF. In nucleotides, the CDR3 is TGTGCCAGCAGCTCCCCAGATACGCAGTATTTT.

The V call is TRBV5-6, the J call TRBJ1-1, with TRBD1 as a possible D gene (5 bases). V was clipped by 4 bases and J by 1 base, with 14 bases between them. This CDR3 region has 15 residues. CDR1 is SGHDT, CDR2 YYEEEE, per germline. CDR3 coding DNA: TGTGCCAGCAGCCTTCAGGGTTTTTGGAACACTGAAGCTTTCTTT. Translation: CASSLQGFWNTEAFF. Together with reference TRBV5-6 and TRBJ1-1, the CDR3 gives the full variable domain: DAGVTQSPTHLIKTRGQQVTLRCSPKSGHDTVSWYQQALGQGPQFIFQYYEEEERQRGNFPDRFSGHQFPNYSSELNVNALLLGDSALYLCASSLQGFWNTEAFFGQGTRLTVV.

This clone came up once. The chain recombines TRBV13 with TRBJ2-5, with 10 bases lining up with TRBD2. CDR1 is PRHDT, CDR2 FYEKMQ, per germline (reference sequence). Trimming cost V 0 bases and J 5 bases; bases outside gene matches: 9. The CDR3 consists of 17 residues. CDR3 DNA: TGTGCCAGCAGCTTAGGAACGCTAGCGGGGGTCGGGGAGACCCAGTACTTC. This gives the protein CASSLGTLAGVGETQYF.

This chain joins TRBV6-5 and TRBJ2-1, with 8 nucleotides matching TRBD2. CDR1 is MNHEY, CDR2 SVGAGI, per germline. The CDR3 runs to 14 residues. The ends lost 0 bases at V and 15 bases at J; junction bases unmatched: 10. CDR3 sequence reads: CASSYSGTSRVWFF. CDR3 bases: TGTGCCAGCAGTTACTCCGGGACTAGTAGGGTTTGGTTCTTC.